This entry lists 29 T cell receptor beta chains sequenced from one sample in a study of response to subunit inactivated influenza vaccine. TCRdb reprocessed the RT-PCR reads with MiXCR, giving one entry per CDR3 protein. The sample consists of 600,000 to 850,000 distinct CDR3 sequences, 14% of them appearing once. Specimen: PBMCs from blood, collected roughly 15 days before vaccination. These TCRs come from a man aged 50 to 59 who received an inactivated influenza vaccine.

Ten or more counts support this clonotype. The rearrangement uses TRBV5-1 and TRBJ2-7; 12 bases are a match to TRBD2. V lost 5 bases, J lost 3 bases, and 3 bases stayed unmatched. The CDR3 extends over 14 amino acids. Germline loops: CDR1 SGHRS, CDR2 YFSETQ. The DNA of the CDR3 is TGCGCCAGCAGTCGGACTAGCGGGGACTACGAGCAGTACTTC. Its translation: CASSRTSGDYEQYF.

This clonotype occurred a few times. V is TRBV6-5 and J is TRBJ2-1, with 14 bases identical to TRBD2. Trimming cost V 3 bases and J 10 bases; bases outside gene matches: 8. The CDR3 has 16 amino acids. Germline V gives CDR1 MNHEY, CDR2 SVGAGI. CDR3 protein: CASSYLPGLAGEEQFF. The CDR3 nucleotides read TGTGCCAGCAGTTATTTACCGGGACTAGCGGGAGAGGAGCAGTTCTTC.

This sequence joins TRBV20-1 and TRBJ2-3; D tentatively fits TRBD1 or TRBD2 (6 bases each). The CDR3 spans 12 residues. Trimming cost V 7 bases and J 5 bases, with 13 bases left between them. In germline, CDR1 is DFQATT, CDR2 SNEGSKA (reference sequence). CDR3 in amino acids: CSGWGAQDTQYF. In DNA form, the CDR3 reads TGCAGTGGGTGGGGGGCCCAAGATACGCAGTATTTT.

This chain joins TRBV5-6 and TRBJ1-2; 7 bases match TRBD1. There are 15 residues in the CDR3. V shed 4 bases and J 3 bases; nucleotides not matched to a gene: 9. Germline V gene sequence: CDR1 SGHDT, CDR2 YYEEEE. In DNA, the CDR3 is TGTGCCAGCAGCGGGTCCGGGACAGAATACTATGGCTACACCTTC. Its protein product is CASSGSGTEYYGYTF.

This clonotype appeared many times. The genes are TRBV20-1 and TRBJ2-3, with D perhaps assigned TRBD1 or TRBD2 (5 bases each). Germline V gene sequence: CDR1 DFQATT, CDR2 SNEGSKA (reference sequence). This CDR3 is built from 13 residues. Deletions cut 5 bases from V and 2 bases from J, with 11 bases between. As DNA, the CDR3 is TGCAGTGCTCGGGGACCAAACACAGATACGCAGTATTTT. It translates to CSARGPNTDTQYF.

This clonotype turned up a few times. The chain combines TRBV6-2 or TRBV6-3 with TRBJ2-3; D not resolved. V dropped 5 bases and J dropped 1 base, with 13 bases sitting between them. Germline CDR1 reads MNHEY; CDR2 reads SVGEGT. There are 15 residues in the CDR3. As DNA, the CDR3 is TGTGCCAGCAGTCGACCGGCCCTGGGCACAGATACGCAGTATTTT. Translated, it gives CASSRPALGTDTQYF.

This clonotype was seen a few times. The chain links TRBV15 to TRBJ1-5; D unresolved. Per germline, CDR1 LNHNV and CDR2 YYDKDF (reference sequence). The length of the CDR3 is 16 residues. The V end was cut by 1 base, the J end by 7 bases, with 17 bases between. CDR3 loop: CATSRGRVIGRQPQHF. The CDR3 region has the DNA TGTGCCACCAGCAGAGGAAGAGTGATTGGTCGCCAGCCCCAGCATTTT.

The CDR3 spells CASRQLRGRNTGELFF. The CDR3 nucleotides read TGTGCCAGCAGACAACTCAGGGGAAGGAACACCGGGGAGCTGTTTTTT. The V call is TRBV7-6, the J call TRBJ2-2, with D possibly being TRBD1 (6 bases). Germline V lookup: CDR1 SGHVS, CDR2 FNYEAQ. This CDR3 has 16 residues. The V and J ends lost 6 bases and 1 base respectively, with 15 bases between them.

This clonotype was seen more than once but under ten times. The chain uses TRBV3-1 and TRBJ2-1, with 8 bases identical to TRBD2. After removal of 6 bases from V and 2 bases from J, the junction contained 6 bases not matched to a gene. Germline V gene lookup returns CDR1 LGHDT and CDR2 YNNKEL (reference sequence). This CDR3 comprises 15 residues. The CDR3 nucleotides read TGTGCCAGCAGGAGAAGCGGGGGACCCTACAATGAGCAGTTCTTC. Its protein is CASRRSGGPYNEQFF.

The CDR3 nucleotides are TGTGCCAGCGGGGGCTCCACCTACAATGAGCAGTTCTTC. Its translation is CASGGSTYNEQFF. This chain connects TRBV5-4 to TRBJ2-1, with a tentative D call TRBD1 (6 bases). Germline V CDR1 and CDR2: SGHNT, YYREEE (reference sequence). The CDR3 length is 13 residues. The V end lost 7 bases, the J end lost 2 bases, and 10 bases lay between the germline ends.

The chain joins TRBV6-1 to TRBJ1-5, with 7 bases fitting TRBD1. Per germline, CDR1 MNHNS and CDR2 SASEGT. The CDR3 sequence is 17 residues long. V shed 5 bases, J shed 2 bases, and the junction held 12 bases outside the gene matches. The CDR3 DNA follows: TGTGCCAGCAGTCCCACGCCTAACGACAGGGGCAATCAGCCCCAGCATTTT. This gives the protein CASSPTPNDRGNQPQHF.

This clonotype was seen many times. The chain carries TRBV3-1 and TRBJ2-7; 10 bases are a match to TRBD2. The V gene's germline CDR1 is LGHDT and CDR2 YNNKEL (reference sequence). The CDR3 runs 14 residues. V shed 5 bases and J 4 bases; nucleotides not matched to a gene: 5. CDR3 region: CASSLAGGRYEQYF. DNA of the CDR3: TGTGCCAGCAGCTTAGCGGGAGGACGATACGAGCAGTACTTC.

The chain has TRBV4-2 and TRBJ2-1; unclear D gene. This CDR3 has 15 residues. Germline loops: CDR1 LGHNA, CDR2 YNFKEQ. V lost 0 bases and J 2 bases, leaving 8 bases between the germline ends. CDR3 residues: CASSQDFQAYNEQFF. In DNA, the CDR3 is TGTGCCAGCAGCCAAGATTTTCAGGCCTACAATGAGCAGTTCTTC.

This clonotype was counted between two and nine times. The rearrangement uses TRBV14 and TRBJ1-4; D is possibly TRBD1 (6 bases). V was shortened by 4 bases and J by 11 bases, with 11 bases between the two germline ends. The length of the CDR3 is 12 residues. Germline V lookup: CDR1 SGHDN, CDR2 FVKESK. CDR3 loop: CASSLQGVKLFF. The CDR3 DNA follows: TGTGCCAGCAGCCTACAGGGAGTGAAACTGTTTTTT.

This clonotype was picked up many times. The chain is built from TRBV6-4 and TRBJ2-1; 10 positions match TRBD2. The CDR3 loop spans 19 amino acids. Germline lookup yields CDR1 MRHNA and CDR2 SNTAGT. The trim removed 6 bases at V and 8 bases at J, leaving 22 bases unmatched. The CDR3 DNA reads as TGTGCCAGCAGACGCGACCGAGGCGAGCGGGGGGGCAGGGAGTATGAGCAGTTCTTC. This encodes CASRRDRGERGGREYEQFF.

This clonotype was seen a few times. The chain couples TRBV12-3 or TRBV12-4 to TRBJ2-4; the match to TRBD1 covers 7 bases. Germline trimming cut 2 bases from V and 7 bases from J; bases unmatched to any gene: 5. The length of the CDR3 is 14 residues. CDR3 nucleotides: TGTGCCAGCAGTTTAAACAGGGGCGGGAACATTCAGTACTTC. The encoded protein is CASSLNRGGNIQYF.

This clonotype has a handful of counts. This chain links TRBV15 with TRBJ2-3; 11 nucleotides align to TRBD2. The trim removed 1 base at V and 3 bases at J, leaving 6 bases unmatched. The CDR3 has 17 residues. Germline V lookup: CDR1 LNHNV, CDR2 YYDKDF (reference sequence). CDR3 nucleotide sequence: TGTGCCACCAGCAGAGCGGGGACTAGCGGTCCAACAGATACGCAGTATTTT. It is translated as CATSRAGTSGPTDTQYF.

The chain has TRBV12-3 or TRBV12-4 and TRBJ2-3; no clear D gene. V lost 7 bases and J lost 3, with 11 bases in between. The CDR3 covers 13 residues. The DNA of the CDR3 is TGTGCCAGCATCAAGGACCTAACAGATACGCAGTATTTT. Translation gives CASIKDLTDTQYF.

The CDR3 reads CASTSWAGAENEQFF. In DNA form, the CDR3 reads TGTGCCAGCACCTCATGGGCGGGAGCAGAGAATGAGCAGTTCTTC. This chain links TRBV28 with TRBJ2-1; 7 nucleotides agree with TRBD2. The CDR3 covers 15 residues. V trimming: 7 bases; J trimming: 7 bases; junction bases outside the gene matches: 13. CDR1 MDHEN and CDR2 SYDVKM come from the germline V gene.

This clonotype has only a few counts. The V gene is TRBV29-1, the J gene TRBJ1-4; no reliable D call. This CDR3 is built from 13 residues. Trimming took 5 bases from V and 7 from J, leaving 14 bases between them. Germline-derived CDR1 and CDR2 are SQVTM and ANQGSEA. The CDR3 is CSVRTDWSEKLFF. The CDR3 region has the DNA TGCAGCGTTAGGACCGATTGGAGTGAAAAACTGTTTTTT.

The V call is TRBV11-2, the J call TRBJ2-7; possible D gene TRBD1, 5 bases. Germline CDR1 and CDR2: SGHAT and FQNNGV. The CDR3 totals 14 residues. V lost 2 bases and J lost 6, with 14 bases in between. CDR3 protein: CASSLFRGASEQYF. The CDR3 DNA follows: TGTGCCAGCAGCTTATTTCGTGGGGCTTCCGAGCAGTACTTC.

This clonotype was picked up many times. J is TRBJ1-5 and V is TRBV24-1, with a tentative D call TRBD1 (5 bases). Germline lookup yields CDR1 KGHDR and CDR2 SFDVKD. This CDR3 comprises 14 residues. V lost 4 bases and J lost 3, with 9 bases in between. The CDR3 bases are TGTGCCACCAGTGACTTGACAGTCAATCAGCCCCAGCATTTT. Translating gives CATSDLTVNQPQHF.

The sample holds a few counts of this clonotype. This sequence joins TRBV3-1 and TRBJ2-1; 7 bases fit TRBD1. V shed 7 bases and J 2 bases; nucleotides not matched to a gene: 5. The CDR3 length is 14 residues. Germline CDR1 reads LGHDT; CDR2 reads YNNKEL (reference sequence). The CDR3 region is CASTQGTAYNEQFF. The CDR3 DNA is TGTGCCAGCACTCAGGGGACAGCCTACAATGAGCAGTTCTTC.

This rearrangement joins TRBV7-9 to TRBJ1-6, with no clear D. Looked up from germline, CDR1 is SEHNR and CDR2 is FQNEAQ (reference sequence). The CDR3 spans 14 residues. The ends were cut back, 1 base at V and 9 bases at J, with 10 bases in the middle. CDR3 DNA sequence: TGTGCCAGCAGCTTAGTTGGGTCTACTTCACCCCTCCACTTT. The encoded protein is CASSLVGSTSPLHF.

V gene TRBV10-3 combines with J gene TRBJ2-7; a weak D match, TRBD2 (6 bases). V was shortened by 10 bases and J by 2 bases, with 12 bases between the two germline ends. The length of the CDR3 is 12 residues. Germline V gene data show CDR1 as ENHRY and CDR2 as SYGVKD. The CDR3 DNA follows: TGTGCCAGCGGGACGGTAACCTACGAGCAGTACTTC. This encodes CASGTVTYEQYF.

The CDR3 bases are TGTGCCAGCAGCCTTAGCCTTACCTACGAGCAGTACTTC. Its protein product is CASSLSLTYEQYF. The J gene is TRBJ2-7, the V gene TRBV7-2; D remains ambiguous. CDR1 and CDR2 (germline): SGHTA, FQGNSA. V lost 5 bases and J 2 bases, leaving 10 bases between the germline ends. CDR3 length: 13 residues.

In its sample, this clonotype was seen a few times. J is TRBJ2-5 and V is TRBV24-1, with 8 bases that match TRBD1. The CDR3 covers 15 residues. With V trimmed by 7 bases and J by 5 bases, 11 bases remained unmatched. The germline CDR1 and CDR2 sequences are KGHDR and SFDVKD. The CDR3 DNA is TGTGCCACCAGCCGGAGGACAGGGAGTATGGAGACCCAGTACTTC. Protein product: CATSRRTGSMETQYF.

This clonotype occurred a few times. The chain has TRBV12-3 or TRBV12-4 and TRBJ2-2; D not resolved. V was shortened by 6 bases and J by 0 bases, with 17 bases between the two germline ends. This CDR3 has 17 residues. The CDR3 nucleotides read TGTGCCAGCAGCCCGCTATGGCGCCAAACGAACACCGGGGAGCTGTTTTTT. Amino acid sequence: CASSPLWRQTNTGELFF.

The V call is TRBV10-3, the J call TRBJ2-2; D may be TRBD1 (6 bases). The CDR3 length is 15 residues. CDR1 is ENHRY, CDR2 SYGVKD, per germline. The germline V and J ends were trimmed by 3 bases and 4 bases, with 12 bases remaining between them. The CDR3 region has the DNA TGTGCCATCAGTGAAGGTCCCAGGGGCACCGGGGAGCTGTTTTTT. This translates into CAISEGPRGTGELFF.